This T cell receptor (beta chain) was sequenced for a study of blood T cell repertoires in COVID-19. As for the study in general: Both acute and convalescent COVID-19 samples were obtained from the United States, Italy and Spain. T cells, B-cell-depleted T cells, or PBMCs provided the cDNA or gDNA that served as material.

This CDR3 spans 13 amino acids. Trimming removed 8 bases at V and 2 bases at J, with 12 bases between. Germline-derived CDR1 and CDR2 are SNHLY and FYNNEI. Authors' data handling: The assay estimated nucleated cells by amplifying reference gene primers. Produced via immunoSEQ multiplex PCR; TCRdb's table is partial and in-frame only. The V and J calls and clone size come from that table; D and trimming were worked out from the DNA. Of roughly 120,000 clones in the sample, about 88% are singletons; the top ten hold 8% to 8.5%. The source is a woman in her seventies who had recovered from COVID-19. This rearrangement joins TRBV2 to TRBJ2-5; D is ambiguous. The specimen sequenced was peripheral blood. For the CDR3, the DNA is TGTGCCAGCCCTGAGGTCCAGCAAGAGACCCAGTACTTC. Translation: CASPEVQQETQYF. The variable domain in full, completed from reference TRBV2 and TRBJ2-5, reads EPEVTQTPSHQVTQMGQEVILRCVPISNHLYFYWYRQILGQKVEFLVSFYNNEISEKSEIFDDQFSVERPDGSNFTLKIRSTKLEDSAMYFCASPEVQQETQYFGPGTRLLVL.